The 9 T cell receptor beta chains below come from one sample, sequenced in a study of response to subunit inactivated influenza vaccine. TCRdb re-derived calls from the RT-PCR reads in MiXCR, one entry per CDR3 protein. Among 600,000 to 850,000 distinct CDR3 sequences listed, roughly 15% were seen once. Sequencing was performed on PBMCs from blood, taken around two weeks before vaccination. The receptors stem from a man aged 50 to 59 who received an inactivated influenza vaccine.

The chain is built from TRBV5-1 and TRBJ1-3; 7 bases align to TRBD1. There are 15 residues in the CDR3. The V gene's germline CDR1 is SGHRS and CDR2 YFSETQ. V lost 4 bases to trimming and J lost 0 bases; unmatched junction nucleotides: 4. The CDR3 sequence: CASSIGQASGNTIYF. The CDR3 DNA reads TGCGCCAGCAGCATCGGACAGGCCTCTGGAAACACCATATATTTT.

This clonotype occurred a few times. The genes are TRBV7-9 and TRBJ2-7; 10 bases line up with TRBD1. V dropped 2 bases and J dropped 6; count of bases not matched to a gene: 7. The CDR3 runs to 15 residues. Germline V gives CDR1 SEHNR, CDR2 FQNEAQ (reference sequence). CDR3 region: CASSLSGTGDGEQYF. The CDR3 DNA reads TGTGCCAGCAGCTTATCGGGGACAGGGGACGGCGAGCAGTACTTC.

This clonotype came up a few times. This chain joins TRBV21-1 and TRBJ2-7; the table's D call TRBD1 went unverified against the DNA. TRBV21-1 is recorded as a pseudogene. This CDR3 has 21 amino acids. The CDR3 reads CASSNADPTGGDPVLRYEQYF. The DNA of the CDR3 is TGTGCCAGCAGCAACGCGGACCCAACCGGGGGGGATCCAGTTCTGCGCTACGAGCAGTACTTC.

As regards this clonotype: A much larger clone sits a single nucleotide away, making a read error possible. The chain employs TRBV28 and TRBJ2-7; 15 nucleotides agree with TRBD2. The germline gives CDR1 MDHEN, CDR2 SYDVKM. The CDR3 loop spans 16 amino acids. DNA of the CDR3: TGTGCCAGCAGTCTCTCCGGGACTAGCGGGGGGTACGATCAGTACTTC. Amino acids: CASSLSGTSGGYDQYF.

The chain employs TRBV20-1 and TRBJ2-7; 11 positions match TRBD2. CDR3 length: 15 amino acids. V lost 1 base and J lost 0; bases outside the gene matches: 2. CDR1 and CDR2 from the germline V gene are DFQATT and SNEGSKA (reference sequence). Here the CDR3 DNA reads TGCAGTGCTAGAGTAGCGGGAGGGAGCTCCTACGAGCAGTACTTC. Protein sequence: CSARVAGGSSYEQYF.

This clonotype came up many times. The chain couples TRBV9 to TRBJ2-1; no clear D. Germline assignment: CDR1 SGDLS and CDR2 YYNGEE. The CDR3 is made up of 15 amino acids. The V end was cut by 0 bases, the J end by 0 bases, with 7 bases between. The CDR3 reads CASSVGLSSYNEQFF. The CDR3 DNA is TGTGCCAGCAGCGTAGGCTTAAGCTCCTACAATGAGCAGTTCTTC.

The chain is built from TRBV10-3 and TRBJ2-3, with 7 bases aligning to TRBD2. From germline, CDR1 is ENHRY and CDR2 SYGVKD. The CDR3 totals 16 residues. J was trimmed by 1 base and V by 0 bases; bases with no gene match: 4. DNA for the CDR3: TGTGCCATCAGTGAGTCGGTGGCGGGAGGCACAGATACGCAGTATTTT. As protein: CAISESVAGGTDTQYF.

This clonotype came up a few times. This chain joins TRBV9 and TRBJ2-1; no clear D. Trimming took off 4 bases at V and 4 bases at J, with 15 bases between the two ends. The length of the CDR3 is 15 residues. The germline V gene encodes CDR1 SGDLS and CDR2 YYNGEE. DNA for the CDR3: TGTGCCAGCAGCCCCCAGACACAGATATACAATGAGCAGTTCTTC. It specifies CASSPQTQIYNEQFF.

This clonotype was counted at least ten times. V is TRBV28 and J is TRBJ2-7; TRBD2 aligns across 11 bases. CDR3 length: 15 residues. J gave up 6 bases and V 2 bases, and 6 bases lay outside the gene matches. Germline CDR1 and CDR2: MDHEN and SYDVKM. CDR3 bases: TGTGCCAGCAGTTTACTAGCGGGGGGCAGGGGCGAGCAGTACTTC. Translating gives CASSLLAGGRGEQYF.